A single sample gave rise to the 14 T cell receptor beta chains below, sequenced in a study of blood T cell repertoires in COVID-19. Clones were read by immunoSEQ multiplex PCR, and TCRdb kept only the in-frame ones, dropping some. The profile shows approximately 71,000 clones, around three quarters of them singletons. The material sequenced was peripheral blood. The receptor set was obtained from a man in his 60s with active or convalescent COVID-19.

The rearrangement links TRBV10-2 to TRBJ2-5; D gene unclear. V was cut by 0 bases and J by 7 bases, with 9 bases left in between. CDR3 length equals 13 residues. Germline CDR1 WSHSY, CDR2 SAAADI. Here the CDR3 DNA reads TGCGCCAGCAGTGAGTCGATCATCGGGACCCAGTACTTC. Residues: CASSESIIGTQYF.

The chain carries TRBV30 and TRBJ2-3; possible D gene TRBD2, 5 bases. The CDR3 totals 16 residues. The V gene lost 1 base and the J gene lost 2 bases, with 16 bases spanning the gap. Germline V gene sequence: CDR1 GTSNPN, CDR2 SVGIG (reference sequence). The CDR3 loop reads CAWSAEARWDTDTQYF. DNA for the CDR3: TGTGCCTGGAGTGCGGAGGCCAGGTGGGACACAGATACGCAGTATTTT.

The CDR3 DNA follows: TGTGCCAGCTCCGCGGGACAGGGCACCTACGAGCAGTACTTC. This sequence encodes CASSAGQGTYEQYF. This chain connects TRBV18 to TRBJ2-7, with 9 bases fitting TRBD1. Trimming at V came to 6 bases and at J to 2 bases, leaving 5 bases not matched to a gene. The CDR3 extends over 14 amino acids. Germline V gene data show CDR1 as KGHSH and CDR2 as LQKENI.

Ten or more counts support this clone. This chain links TRBV5-6 with TRBJ1-2, with 7 bases that match TRBD1. CDR1 is SGHDT, CDR2 YYEEEE, per germline. The CDR3 loop spans 14 amino acids. V gave up 2 bases and J gave up 5 bases; unmatched junction bases: 6. CDR3 amino acids: CASSFIDRDYGYTF. In nucleotides, the CDR3 is TGTGCCAGCAGCTTTATTGACAGGGATTATGGCTACACCTTC.

The V gene is TRBV6-6, the J gene TRBJ1-5; unclear D gene. From germline, CDR1 is MNHNY and CDR2 SVGAGI (reference sequence). The V end lost 6 bases, the J end lost 0 bases, and 9 bases lay between the germline ends. This CDR3 is built from 14 residues. The CDR3 sequence: CASRFRNSNQPQHF. CDR3 nucleotide sequence: TGTGCCAGCAGGTTCAGGAATAGCAATCAGCCCCAGCATTTT.

The genes are TRBV6-2 or TRBV6-3 and TRBJ2-1; 11 nucleotides agree with TRBD2. Per germline, CDR1 MNHEY and CDR2 SVGEGT. The junction had 7 bases not matched to a gene; V was cut back by 6 bases and J by 9 bases. The CDR3 loop spans 14 amino acids. The CDR3 region has the DNA TGTGCCAGCAGCATTAGCGGGGGGGCCGTTGAGCAGTTCTTC. The encoded protein is CASSISGGAVEQFF.

This rearrangement joins TRBV10-3 to TRBJ1-1; 9 positions agree with TRBD1. The CDR3 extends over 13 amino acids. Germline V lookup: CDR1 ENHRY, CDR2 SYGVKD. The J segment lost 5 bases and the V segment lost 10 bases, leaving 8 bases of the junction unmatched. In nucleotides, the CDR3 is TGTGCCACGGGGACAGGGCTATGGACTGAAGCTTTCTTT. It codes for CATGTGLWTEAFF.

This clone was seen once. V gene TRBV28 combines with J gene TRBJ2-7, with D perhaps TRBD1 (5 bases). Trimming left V 6 bases short and J 1 base short, with 25 bases between. Germline-derived CDR1 and CDR2 are MDHEN and SYDVKM. The CDR3 contains 18 residues. CDR3 DNA sequence: TGTGCCAGCAGCCTTACCTCACCGACAGCCGAAGGATCCTACGAGCAGTACTTC. Translated, it gives CASSLTSPTAEGSYEQYF.

The chain is built from TRBV6-5 and TRBJ1-5; D is possibly TRBD1 (5 bases). Germline V gene sequence: CDR1 MNHEY, CDR2 SVGAGI. V lost 5 bases, J lost 4 bases, and 9 bases lay in between. The length of the CDR3 is 13 residues. CDR3 loop: CASSPNRNQPQHF. The CDR3 region has the DNA TGTGCCAGCAGTCCTAACAGGAATCAGCCCCAGCATTTT.

In its sample, this clone was seen a few times. This rearrangement joins TRBV4-1 to TRBJ2-1; 11 bases agree with TRBD2. This CDR3 is 16 amino acids long. With 0 bases clipped from V and 6 bases from J, the junction kept 4 bases outside the gene matches. The germline V gene has CDR1 MGHRA and CDR2 YSYEKL. DNA of the CDR3: TGCGCCAGCAGCCAAGAGGCTAGCGGGGGGCCCAATGAGCAGTTCTTC. It specifies CASSQEASGGPNEQFF.

This clone was seen once. This chain joins TRBV11-2 and TRBJ2-7, with a weak D call TRBD2 (5 bases). Looked up from germline, CDR1 is SGHAT and CDR2 is FQNNGV. Trimming removed 1 base from V and 3 bases from J, with 13 bases in between. This CDR3 spans 15 amino acids. CDR3 amino acids: CASSLVPQRVYEQYF. For the CDR3, the DNA is TGTGCCAGCAGCTTAGTCCCCCAGAGGGTCTACGAGCAGTACTTC.

The genes are TRBV6-2 or TRBV6-3 and TRBJ2-5; 13 nucleotides line up with TRBD2. The CDR3 loop spans 18 amino acids. Germline-derived CDR1 and CDR2 are MNHEY and SVGEGT. Trimming at V came to 6 bases and at J to 4 bases, leaving 14 bases not matched to a gene. Here the CDR3 reads CASSPPIRLAGGGETQYF. CDR3 in DNA: TGTGCCAGCAGCCCTCCAATCCGACTAGCGGGGGGAGGAGAGACCCAGTACTTC.

This clone has more than one count but fewer than ten. The chain is built from TRBV5-1 and TRBJ2-2, with D maybe TRBD2 (5 bases). The CDR3 consists of 14 residues. Trimming left V 5 bases short and J 7 bases short, with 15 bases between. Germline V CDR1 and CDR2: SGHRS, YFSETQ. This CDR3 is CASRIEGFGGELFF. The CDR3 DNA reads TGCGCCAGCAGGATAGAGGGTTTTGGCGGGGAGCTGTTTTTT.

The genes are TRBV6-6 and TRBJ2-7, with 9 bases identical to TRBD2. With 6 bases clipped from V and 3 bases from J, the junction kept 6 bases outside the gene matches. The CDR3 is made up of 14 amino acids. From germline, CDR1 is MNHNY and CDR2 SVGAGI (reference sequence). The DNA for the CDR3 is TGTGCCAGCAGCCGGACTAGCGATATCTACGAGCAGTACTTC. As protein: CASSRTSDIYEQYF.